This T cell receptor (beta chain) was observed in a study of blood T cells in healthy people across ages. Findings of the study overall: CMV status of donors was unknown, possibly confounding expanded clonotype changes. The long-lived group displayed more naive CD4+ cells, plus higher diversity, than the aged donors did.

The second PCR ran about 7 to 12 cycles with a sample-barcoded 5' primer and J-beta primers. Every cDNA molecule carried a tag from a template-switch adaptor bearing 12 random nucleotides. TCRdb analysed the 5' RACE reads with MiXCR anew, one entry per CDR3 protein. The sample lists some 1.5 million distinct CDR3 sequences, roughly 30% occurring once. Remarks on this clonotype: Its target is not known. A much bigger clone sits one base away, suggesting this may be a read error.

Sequenced: blood. The sequence came from a woman aged 25 to 39 in good health.

DNA of the CDR3: TGCAGTGCTAGAGATCCGAGACAGCCCTACGAGCAGTACTTC. Translating gives CSARDPRQPYEQYF. The genes are TRBV20-1 and TRBJ2-7, with D perhaps TRBD1 (5 bases). Germline loops: CDR1 DFQATT, CDR2 SNEGSKA (reference sequence). This CDR3 contains 14 residues. Trimming pared 0 bases from V and 2 bases from J, leaving 11 bases between.